A single count supports the clone carrying this TCR beta chain. Antigen unknown. The junction had 9 bases not matched to a gene; V was cut back by 4 bases and J by 1 base. CDR3 length equals 17 residues. The V gene's germline CDR1 is SGHRS and CDR2 YFSETQ. The data stem from a study of cytomegalovirus exposure and HLA in healthy donors. Overall study findings and caveats: Analysis performed later showed TCR beta chains linked to HLA being more clonally expanded than equally common others.

Primers included in the PCR were 60 Vbeta and 13 Jbeta primers. This table comes from immunoSEQ multiplex PCR, and its TCRdb copy is limited to in-frame clones, with some not included. The table has about 160,000 clones, 60% to 80% seen once. This sequence originates from a woman aged 25 to 39 in good health and CMV-seronegative. V gene TRBV5-1 combines with J gene TRBJ2-5, with TRBD2 identical over 11 bases. The sample comprised PBMCs. The CDR3 is CASSPWSTSGSQETQYF. The CDR3 nucleotides are TGCGCCAGCAGCCCGTGGTCTACTAGCGGGAGCCAAGAGACCCAGTACTTC.